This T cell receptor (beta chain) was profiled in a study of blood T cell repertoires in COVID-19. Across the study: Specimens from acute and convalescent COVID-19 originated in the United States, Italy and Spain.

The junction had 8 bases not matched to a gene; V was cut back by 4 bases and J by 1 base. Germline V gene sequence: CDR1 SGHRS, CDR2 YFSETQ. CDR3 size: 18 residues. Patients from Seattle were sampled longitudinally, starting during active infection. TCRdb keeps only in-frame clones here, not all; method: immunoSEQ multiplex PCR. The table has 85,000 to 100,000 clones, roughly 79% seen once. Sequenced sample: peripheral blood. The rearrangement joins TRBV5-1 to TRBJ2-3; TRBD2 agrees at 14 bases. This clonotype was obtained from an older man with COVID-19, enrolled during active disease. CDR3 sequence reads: CASSPGLAGARGTDTQYF. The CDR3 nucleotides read TGCGCCAGCAGCCCGGGACTAGCGGGAGCGCGGGGCACAGATACGCAGTATTTT.